This T cell receptor (beta chain) was documented in a study of radiotherapy plus CTLA-4 blockade in lung cancer. Study at large: Of the patients, 15% to 20% showed objective responses and more than 30% attained disease control. Study-wide results and caveats: Early blood T cell clone dynamics, with interferon-beta, were reported to best predict response. Following radiotherapy plus ipilimumab, tumor-derived TCR clones expanded in the blood.

Comments on this clone: Its antigen is not known.

Some clones are missing from TCRdb's copy, which holds only in-frame ones; the method was immunoSEQ multiplex PCR. The sample comprises about 36,000 clones, roughly two thirds of which are singletons, and 9.5% to 13% rests with the top ten. Germline values: CDR1 LNHDA, CDR2 SQIVND (reference sequence). CDR3 length equals 13 residues. The V end was cut by 6 bases, the J end by 2 bases, with 10 bases between. Treatment of patients with chemo-refractory metastatic non-small-cell lung cancer consisted of focal radiation plus CTLA-4 blockade with ipilimumab. V usage is TRBV19 and J usage is TRBJ1-2; D unclear. The sequence derives from a human donor with non-small cell lung cancer who had stable disease on radiotherapy plus ipilimumab. Specimen: peripheral blood, collected from a patient treated with radiotherapy plus ipilimumab. CDR3 bases: TGTGCCAGTAGCAGCGGAAGAAACTATGGCTACACCTTC. Protein product: CASSSGRNYGYTF.